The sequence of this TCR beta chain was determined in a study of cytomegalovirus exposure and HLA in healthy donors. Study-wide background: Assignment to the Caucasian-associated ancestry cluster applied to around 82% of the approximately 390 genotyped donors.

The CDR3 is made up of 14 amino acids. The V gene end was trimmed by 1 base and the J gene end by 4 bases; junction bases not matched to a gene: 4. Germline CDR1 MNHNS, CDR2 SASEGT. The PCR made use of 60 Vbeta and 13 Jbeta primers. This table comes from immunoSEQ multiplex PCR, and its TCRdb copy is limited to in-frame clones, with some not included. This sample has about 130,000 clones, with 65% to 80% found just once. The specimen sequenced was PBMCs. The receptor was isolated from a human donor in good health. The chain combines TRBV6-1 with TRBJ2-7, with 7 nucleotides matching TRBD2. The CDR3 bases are TGTGCCAGCAGTGAAGGGGAGGGGATGTACGAGCAGTACTTC. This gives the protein CASSEGEGMYEQYF.